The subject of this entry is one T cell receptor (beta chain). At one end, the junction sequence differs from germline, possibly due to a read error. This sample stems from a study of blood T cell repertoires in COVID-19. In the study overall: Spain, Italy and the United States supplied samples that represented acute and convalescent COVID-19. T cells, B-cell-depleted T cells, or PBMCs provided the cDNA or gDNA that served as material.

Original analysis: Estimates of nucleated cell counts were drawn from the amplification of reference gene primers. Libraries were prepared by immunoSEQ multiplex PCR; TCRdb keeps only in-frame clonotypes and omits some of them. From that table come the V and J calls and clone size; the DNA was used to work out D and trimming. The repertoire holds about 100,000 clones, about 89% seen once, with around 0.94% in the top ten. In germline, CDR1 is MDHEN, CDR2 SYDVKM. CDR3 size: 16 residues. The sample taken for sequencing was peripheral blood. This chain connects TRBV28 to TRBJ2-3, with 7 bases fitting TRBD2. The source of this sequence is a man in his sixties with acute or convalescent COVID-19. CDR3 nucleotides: TGTGCCAGCAGCTTATCTAGCGGAGGAGGCACAGATACGCAGTATTTT. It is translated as CASSLSSGGGTDTQYF.